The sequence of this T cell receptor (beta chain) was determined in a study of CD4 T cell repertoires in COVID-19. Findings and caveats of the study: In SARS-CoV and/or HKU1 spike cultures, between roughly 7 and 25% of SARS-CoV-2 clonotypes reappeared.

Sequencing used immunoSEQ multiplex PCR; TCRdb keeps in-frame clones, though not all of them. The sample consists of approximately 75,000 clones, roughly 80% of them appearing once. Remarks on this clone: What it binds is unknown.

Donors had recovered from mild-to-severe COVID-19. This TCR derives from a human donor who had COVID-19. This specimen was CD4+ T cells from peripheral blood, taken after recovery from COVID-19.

The CDR3 sequence: CASNNIYNEKLFF. Here the CDR3 DNA reads TGTGCCAGTAACAACATTTATAATGAAAAACTGTTTTTT. The V and J genes are TRBV19 and TRBJ1-4, with D unresolved. Trimming left V 7 bases short and J 4 bases short, with 10 bases between. This CDR3 comprises 13 residues. Per germline, CDR1 LNHDA and CDR2 SQIVND (reference sequence).